One and the same sample provided the 5 T cell receptor beta chains below, sequenced in a study of cytomegalovirus exposure and HLA in healthy donors. The PCR made use of 60 Vbeta and 13 Jbeta primers. Repertoires were generated with immunoSEQ multiplex PCR, while TCRdb's copy carries only in-frame clones and drops some. The table has 100,000 to 150,000 clones, about 80% seen once. The sample taken for sequencing was PBMCs. Receptors originate from a woman between 45 and 65 years old in good health and CMV-seronegative.

This chain joins TRBV7-9 and TRBJ2-7, with D maybe TRBD2 (7 bases). This CDR3 contains 17 residues. V gave up 1 base and J gave up 0 bases, with 16 bases separating them. Germline assignment: CDR1 SEHNR and CDR2 FQNEAQ (reference sequence). CDR3 region: CASSLEGGGPRSYEQYV. CDR3 DNA: TGTGCCAGCAGCTTAGAGGGGGGGGGACCCCGCTCCTACGAGCAGTACGTC.

As to this clone: At one of its ends the junction is not consistent with the germline gene, which may arise from a read error. This chain joins TRBV6-6 and TRBJ1-5, with D possibly being TRBD1 (5 bases). The CDR3 spans 15 residues. The germline V gene has CDR1 MNHNY and CDR2 SVGAGI (reference sequence). CDR3 bases: TGTGCCAACAGTTACCCAGGGAATAGCAATCAGCCCCAGCATTTT. This translates into CANSYPGNSNQPQHF.

This sequence joins TRBV7-2 and TRBJ2-5; tentative D call: TRBD2 (7 bases). The V gene lost 2 bases and the J gene lost 5 bases, with 9 bases spanning the gap. CDR1 is SGHTA, CDR2 FQGNSA, per germline. The CDR3 is 13 residues long. The CDR3 DNA follows: TGTGCCAGCAGCTTAAAGGGGGGGGAGACCCAGTACTTC. It codes for CASSLKGGETQYF.

This chain links TRBV5-6 with TRBJ1-1; possibly TRBD1 for D (5 bases). This CDR3 comprises 15 residues. Deletions cut 0 bases from V and 4 bases from J, with 13 bases between. Germline V lookup: CDR1 SGHDT, CDR2 YYEEEE. The CDR3 coding sequence is TGTGCCAGCAGCTTGGGGGGGTATAGCGGCACTGAAGCTTTCTTT. Protein sequence: CASSLGGYSGTEAFF.

This chain links TRBV30 with TRBJ2-3; D is undetermined. The CDR3 contains 13 residues. Germline CDR1 is GTSNPN and CDR2 is SVGIG (reference sequence). V lost 1 base and J 4 bases, leaving 9 bases between the germline ends. The chain's CDR3 is CAWSGLAPDTQYF. CDR3 DNA: TGTGCCTGGAGTGGCTTGGCCCCAGATACGCAGTATTTT.